These T cell receptor beta chains were read from a single sample in a study of shared clonotypes between healthy human individuals. Profiled with immunoSEQ multiplex PCR; TCRdb holds only in-frame clones, not every one. The sample gives 2 million to 2.5 million clones, more than 80% of which show up once; 0.39% is in the top ten. Material for sequencing was naive CD4+ T cells from PBMCs. The receptors shown here come from a man aged 18 to 29 in good health. Some clones in this sample may be carry-over from other donors' samples. CDR3s include the opening cysteine and the closing phenylalanine or tryptophan. The order of the fields is J gene, D gene, clone size, V gene, CDR3 protein, CDR3 DNA. The D gene is left open where the match is weak. Rows may omit the clone size; those that give it use once, few, many or a size class.

j_call: TRBJ2-7
d_call: NA
clone_size: NA
v_call: TRBV20-1
cdr3_aa: CSAREGGEQYF
cdr3_nt: TGCAGTGCTAGAGAGGGCGGGGAGCAGTACTTC

j_call: TRBJ2-2
d_call: TRBD2
clone_size: NA
v_call: TRBV6-1
cdr3_aa: CASSEDLGLAGGPDTGELFF
cdr3_nt: TGTGCCAGCAGTGAAGATTTGGGGCTAGCGGGAGGGCCGGACACCGGGGAGCTGTTTTTT

j_call: TRBJ2-5
d_call: TRBD1
clone_size: NA
v_call: TRBV7-7
cdr3_aa: CASSRDSQETQYF
cdr3_nt: TGTGCCAGCAGCCGGGACAGCCAAGAGACCCAGTACTTC

j_call: TRBJ2-1
d_call: TRBD2
clone_size: NA
v_call: TRBV7-3
cdr3_aa: CASSFGGVRSYNEQFF
cdr3_nt: TGTGCCAGCAGCTTCGGGGGGGTTAGGTCCTACAATGAGCAGTTCTTC

j_call: TRBJ1-3
d_call: TRBD1
clone_size: once
v_call: TRBV6-1
cdr3_aa: CASSFTGGGGNTIYF
cdr3_nt: TGTGCCAGCAGTTTTACAGGGGGGGGAGGAAACACCATATATTTT

j_call: TRBJ2-7
d_call: NA
clone_size: few
v_call: TRBV28
cdr3_aa: CASSLGSYEQYF
cdr3_nt: TGTGCCAGCAGTTTAGGGTCCTACGAGCAGTACTTC

j_call: TRBJ2-2
d_call: TRBD2
clone_size: once
v_call: TRBV28
cdr3_aa: CASSSIARTSGKAYTGELFF
cdr3_nt: TGTGCCAGCAGTTCTATAGCCCGGACTAGCGGGAAGGCGTACACCGGGGAGCTGTTTTTT

j_call: TRBJ1-1
d_call: NA
clone_size: NA
v_call: TRBV28
cdr3_aa: CASTRVAPTEAFF
cdr3_nt: TGTGCCAGCACGCGGGTTGCCCCAACTGAAGCTTTCTTT

j_call: TRBJ1-3
d_call: NA
clone_size: NA
v_call: TRBV9
cdr3_aa: CASSVNPGREWNGNTIYF
cdr3_nt: TGTGCCAGCAGCGTGAACCCCGGGAGGGAATGGAACGGAAACACCATATATTTT

j_call: TRBJ1-1
d_call: NA
clone_size: NA
v_call: TRBV6-1
cdr3_aa: CANSGVGTVNTEAFF
cdr3_nt: TGTGCCAACTCAGGGGTCGGGACGGTGAACACTGAAGCTTTCTTT

j_call: TRBJ2-1
d_call: NA
clone_size: NA
v_call: TRBV5-1
cdr3_aa: CASSLGQEYNEQFF
cdr3_nt: TGCGCCAGCAGCTTGGGGCAGGAGTACAATGAGCAGTTCTTC

j_call: TRBJ2-6
d_call: NA
clone_size: NA
v_call: TRBV21-1
cdr3_aa: CAQRGQRSSGANVLTF
cdr3_nt: TGTGCGCAAAGGGGGCAGAGGAGCTCTGGGGCCAACGTCCTGACTTTC

j_call: TRBJ1-2
d_call: NA
clone_size: NA
v_call: TRBV28
cdr3_aa: CASSLRDTRTNYGYTF
cdr3_nt: TGTGCCAGCAGTTTAAGGGACACCCGCACTAACTATGGCTACACCTTC

j_call: TRBJ1-2
d_call: NA
clone_size: NA
v_call: TRBV18
cdr3_aa: CASSPRQQDLSGYTF
cdr3_nt: TGTGCCAGCTCACCACGCCAGCAGGATCTGAGCGGCTACACCTTC

j_call: TRBJ2-7
d_call: TRBD2
clone_size: NA
v_call: TRBV15
cdr3_aa: CATSRSGGEYEQYF
cdr3_nt: TGTGCCACCAGCAGATCGGGGGGAGAATACGAGCAGTACTTC

j_call: TRBJ2-5
d_call: NA
clone_size: NA
v_call: TRBV5-8
cdr3_aa: CASSLEGTQETQYF
cdr3_nt: TGTGCCAGCAGCTTGGAGGGAACTCAAGAGACCCAGTACTTC

j_call: TRBJ2-7
d_call: TRBD2
clone_size: NA
v_call: TRBV2
cdr3_aa: CASSETSGRPSSYEQYF
cdr3_nt: TGTGCCAGCAGTGAAACTAGCGGGAGGCCTAGCTCCTACGAGCAGTACTTC

j_call: TRBJ1-1
d_call: TRBD1
clone_size: NA
v_call: TRBV27
cdr3_aa: CASSFSIGGLTEAFF
cdr3_nt: TGTGCCAGCAGTTTCTCCATAGGGGGCCTTACTGAAGCTTTCTTT

j_call: TRBJ1-2
d_call: TRBD1
clone_size: NA
v_call: TRBV6-1
cdr3_aa: CASSATGYGYTF
cdr3_nt: TGTGCCAGCAGCGCGACAGGGTATGGCTACACCTTC

j_call: TRBJ2-3
d_call: NA
clone_size: NA
v_call: TRBV11-2
cdr3_aa: CASSTIGNTDTQYF
cdr3_nt: TGTGCCAGCAGTACAATTGGGAACACAGATACGCAGTATTTT

j_call: TRBJ2-4
d_call: NA
clone_size: NA
v_call: TRBV2
cdr3_aa: CASSQNTGGDIQYF
cdr3_nt: TGTGCCAGCAGCCAAAACACGGGCGGGGACATTCAGTACTTC

j_call: TRBJ1-5
d_call: NA
clone_size: NA
v_call: TRBV6-1
cdr3_aa: CASSEGGGSNQPQHF
cdr3_nt: TGTGCCAGCAGTGAAGGTGGCGGGAGCAATCAGCCCCAGCATTTT

j_call: TRBJ2-7
d_call: NA
clone_size: NA
v_call: TRBV27
cdr3_aa: CASSGTGTYEQYF
cdr3_nt: TGTGCCAGCAGCGGGACGGGGACCTACGAGCAGTACTTC

j_call: TRBJ2-1
d_call: NA
clone_size: NA
v_call: TRBV19
cdr3_aa: CASSMRRGSYNEQFF
cdr3_nt: TGTGCCAGTAGTATGCGCAGGGGCTCCTACAATGAGCAGTTCTTC

j_call: TRBJ2-3
d_call: NA
clone_size: NA
v_call: TRBV28
cdr3_aa: CASSSHTQYF
cdr3_nt: TGTGCCAGCAGTTCCCATACGCAGTATTTT

j_call: TRBJ1-1
d_call: NA
clone_size: NA
v_call: TRBV5-1
cdr3_aa: CASRPDSGNTEAFF
cdr3_nt: TGCGCCAGCAGACCGGACAGCGGGAACACTGAAGCTTTCTTT

j_call: TRBJ2-5
d_call: NA
clone_size: NA
v_call: TRBV5-1
cdr3_aa: CASSIKGEETQYF
cdr3_nt: TGCGCCAGCAGCATCAAGGGAGAGGAGACCCAGTACTTC

j_call: TRBJ1-1
d_call: TRBD1
clone_size: NA
v_call: TRBV18
cdr3_aa: CASSLQGAGTEAFF
cdr3_nt: TGTGCCAGCTCTCTACAGGGGGCCGGAACTGAAGCTTTCTTT

j_call: TRBJ2-7
d_call: NA
clone_size: NA
v_call: TRBV10-3
cdr3_aa: CAISEKRIGEQYF
cdr3_nt: TGTGCCATCAGTGAGAAGAGAATCGGCGAGCAGTACTTC

j_call: TRBJ1-6
d_call: NA
clone_size: NA
v_call: TRBV4-1
cdr3_aa: CASSQGQVGNSPLHF
cdr3_nt: TGCGCCAGCAGCCAAGGACAGGTGGGGAATTCACCCCTCCACTTT

j_call: TRBJ2-3
d_call: TRBD2
clone_size: NA
v_call: TRBV11-3
cdr3_aa: CASSERWLAGVWDTQYF
cdr3_nt: TGTGCCAGCAGCGAAAGGTGGCTAGCGGGAGTTTGGGATACGCAGTATTTT

j_call: TRBJ2-5
d_call: NA
clone_size: NA
v_call: TRBV5-1
cdr3_aa: CASSYDPTAGETQYF
cdr3_nt: TGCGCCAGCAGCTATGACCCGACGGCGGGGGAGACCCAGTACTTC

j_call: TRBJ2-3
d_call: NA
clone_size: once
v_call: TRBV6-5
cdr3_aa: CASSSATTLDTQYF
cdr3_nt: TGTGCCAGCAGTTCCGCGACAACGCTGGATACGCAGTATTTT

j_call: TRBJ2-3
d_call: NA
clone_size: NA
v_call: TRBV6-5
cdr3_aa: CASSNTPHTQYF
cdr3_nt: TGTGCCAGCAGCAATACGCCCCATACGCAGTATTTT

j_call: TRBJ1-5
d_call: NA
clone_size: few
v_call: TRBV6-5
cdr3_aa: CASGLEGGQPQHF
cdr3_nt: TGTGCCAGCGGTTTGGAGGGAGGTCAGCCCCAGCATTTT

j_call: TRBJ2-7
d_call: NA
clone_size: once
v_call: TRBV6-5
cdr3_aa: CASSYSATGIYEQYF
cdr3_nt: TGTGCCAGCAGTTACTCGGCTACAGGGATCTACGAGCAGTACTTC